Sequencing of this TCR beta chain was carried out in a study of early T cells in non-severe SARS-CoV-2 infection. In the study overall: Sequencing input comprised bulk RNA from unsorted whole blood; chain pairing was not available. Findings of the study overall: Missing private and CD4 specificities, VDJdb matching favored anti-spike CD8 responses.

Looked up from germline, CDR1 is SQVTM and CDR2 is ANQGSEA. This CDR3 is built from 13 residues. Trimming removed 4 bases from V and 1 base from J, with 9 bases in between. cDNA molecules, individually, were tagged with unique molecular identifiers. TCRdb called the 5' RACE reads again in MiXCR, with one record for every CDR3 protein. The data show roughly 77,000 distinct CDR3 sequences, more than 10% seen once. This clonotype was recorded a few times. Its antigen is as yet unknown. This clonotype was sampled from an adult who was a healthcare worker with PCR-confirmed SARS-CoV-2 infection or an uninfected control (not recorded which). Sequencing was carried out using whole blood. This chain connects TRBV29-1 to TRBJ2-3, with D hard to call. As DNA, the CDR3 is TGCAGCGTTGTTACGAGAGGCACAGATACGCAGTATTTT. Amino acids: CSVVTRGTDTQYF.